This TCR beta chain comes out of a study of T-cell memory formation after mild COVID-19. This CDR3 region has 17 residues. Overall study results and limits: Several responding clones turned up in pre-infection memory, indicating that cross-reactive memory may have taken part.

TCRdb itself ran the 5' RACE reads through MiXCR, one entry per CDR3 protein. The profile shows 300,000 to 350,000 distinct CDR3 sequences, roughly 13% of them singletons. To note about this clonotype: The antigen remains undetermined.

J is TRBJ2-7 and V is TRBV12-1; the D segment call TRBD1 is taken from the table without a DNA check. TRBV12-1 is described as a pseudogene. The source of this sequence is a young man who had mild COVID-19 (a few samples of this study predate the infection). Cell type and time point are not known. Sample: PBMCs or a T cell subset sorted from them (not recorded which). The CDR3 here is CASSFVMPGTRSYEQYV. For the CDR3, the DNA is TGTGCCAGCAGCTTTGTTATGCCCGGGACACGGTCCTACGAGCAGTACGTC.